One TCR beta chain is described in this entry. At least ten counts were recorded for this clonotype. Its antigen specificity is not known. Base qualities are missing; no much larger clone stands one base away. The V end loses 1 base and the J end loses 4 bases, and a stretch of 10 bases separates them. According to the germline V gene (reference sequence), CDR1 reads DFQATT and CDR2 reads SNEGSKA. The CDR3 runs 14 amino acids, cysteine and phenylalanine included. Of the read, only the CDR3 DNA is kept; its 42 bases are in frame from base 1. Library generation was performed with 5' RACE. This sample was sequenced with an Illumina HiSeq 2000. A universal primer binding site was introduced by template switching, and a unique molecular identifier was present in the final cDNA, enabling accurate counting of TCR cDNA molecules. Specific primers in the conserved constant-segment region were used to synthesize first-strand cDNA for TCR alpha and beta chains. Each cDNA library was double barcoded, with a SMART-Mk sample barcode plus Illumina barcodes, to control for contamination. TruSeq adapter sequences, together with Illumina sample barcodes, were added in two successive PCR steps. Sequencing of the TCR alpha and beta cDNA libraries was done on the Illumina HiSeq platform using custom primers. The source study handled its data this way. MiGEC was used to process raw reads and extract unique molecular identifiers, and MiXCR was used to find CDR3 positions. For each individual, recombination models were inferred using an EM algorithm with the repgenHMM and IGoR tools. The analysis of shared clonotypes was done with the tcR package in R, with sharing normalized by the product of cloneset sizes. Out-of-frame nonproductive sequences were analyzed to study raw recombination free of thymic and clonal selection effects. TCRdb trimmed public reads at Q25 via fastp, called clones via MiXCR and kept in-frame beta chains. When rows share a CDR3 protein, they turn into one entry using the most common DNA and genes. These V and J calls derive from TCRdb rather than the authors' analysis. This sample comprises roughly 280,000 distinct CDR3 sequences, 8% to 9.5% of them detected only once. Clones ranked in the top ten supply approximately 6.6% of the sample.

Every donor was a healthy Caucasian. Three pairs of female monozygotic twins, all aged roughly 18 to 30 years, were included in the twin cohort. Positive isolation kits from Invitrogen were used to isolate the CD4+ and CD8+ T cell populations. These data are taken from a study of identical twins (dated by TCRdb to about 2016). Background on the whole study: To test whether fetal clonotypes persist, the study used deep sequencing on TCR alpha and beta repertoires from monozygotic twins, unrelated adults of various ages, and cord blood. To rule out contamination, the twin experiments were replicated at different times with different library preparation protocols. Summary of the overall study and its limitations: Recombination models systematically underestimated out-of-frame TCR alpha sharing in monozygotic twins but agreed with sharing between unrelated individuals. Compared with coincidental sharing between unrelated individuals, an excess of low generation-probability sequences was observed among out-of-frame TCR alpha sequences shared between twins. Fewer insertions were carried by abundant cord blood beta clonotypes; a weaker similar trend was observed in young adult naive repertoires, while no such trend was observed in memory repertoires. The excess sharing between twins in beta out-of-frame sequences was weaker because fewer shared sequences reduced the signal-to-noise ratio. Because the same donors could not be followed over many years, conclusions were based on cross-sectional statistical analysis. Zero-insertion analyses could be partly confounded by invariant T cells such as MAIT and iNKT, though diverse VJ usage argued against such confounding for most clonotypes.

The same sample was also used in a study of yellow fever vaccine responses in identical twins. The second paper further reports: According to the authors, the vaccine-induced T cell response in identical twins seemed to be partly convergent and partly specific to each individual. Focusing on identical twins, the study followed the T cell clones that responded to the vaccine, and did so with precision.

The sample consisted of CD8+ T cells sorted from blood. This chain joins TRBV20-1 to TRBJ2-2; the D segment could be TRBD2, given 5 matching bases. The sequence was collected from a young woman in good health. The CDR3 protein is CSARGLLATGELFF. The nucleotide sequence is given as TGCAGTGCTAGAGGACTACTCGCCACCGGGGAGCTGTTTTTT.